These 23 T cell receptor beta chains originate from one sample sequenced in a study of blood T cell repertoires in COVID-19. Sequencing was performed with immunoSEQ multiplex PCR; in TCRdb, only in-frame clones are kept and a portion is missing. Of around 71,000 clones in the sample, more than 60% were seen once. The sequenced material came from peripheral blood. Every receptor here comes from an elderly woman with active or convalescent COVID-19.

The chain recombines TRBV7-9 with TRBJ2-5; D perhaps matches TRBD1 (6 bases). The CDR3 runs to 16 residues. The germline V gene has CDR1 SEHNR and CDR2 FQNEAQ (reference sequence). V dropped 4 bases and J dropped 5 bases, with 20 bases sitting between them. The CDR3 sequence is CASSSNRAGYGETQYF. Written as DNA, the CDR3 is TGTGCCAGCAGCTCAAACAGGGCCGGGTATGGGGAGACCCAGTACTTC.

The gene calls are TRBV5-5 and TRBJ1-2; D uncertain. V lost 6 bases and J lost 7, with 19 bases in between. Germline V CDR1 and CDR2: SGHKS, YYEKEE (reference sequence). The CDR3 consists of 14 residues. CDR3 sequence: CASTLVGRVAGYTF. Here the CDR3 DNA reads TGTGCCAGCACCCTTGTGGGGAGGGTGGCTGGCTACACCTTC.

This chain joins TRBV6-5 and TRBJ1-6, with TRBD1 matching over 7 bases. The V gene end was trimmed by 5 bases and the J gene end by 7 bases; junction bases not matched to a gene: 8. Germline CDR1 is MNHEY and CDR2 is SVGAGI. The CDR3 covers 15 residues. This CDR3 is CASSTRQGRNSPLHF. The CDR3 DNA reads TGTGCCAGCAGTACACGACAGGGCAGGAATTCACCCCTCCACTTT.

This clone was counted at least ten times. Other DNA sequences in this sample translate to the same CDR3. This chain's CDR3 is CASSPDRGGEKLFF. In DNA form, the CDR3 reads TGTGCCAGCAGCCCCGACAGGGGAGGCGAAAAACTGTTTTTT. The chain has TRBV5-4 and TRBJ1-4, with 8 bases that match TRBD1. Germline V lookup: CDR1 SGHNT, CDR2 YYREEE (reference sequence). There are 14 residues in the CDR3. Trimming cost V 4 bases and J 8 bases; bases outside gene matches: 7.

This clone was counted a single time. The rearrangement joins TRBV7-8 to TRBJ2-7; tentatively, D is TRBD1 (6 bases). Germline loops: CDR1 SGHVS, CDR2 FQNEAQ. V lost 1 base and J lost 3, with 13 bases in between. The CDR3 totals 15 residues. CDR3 region: CASSLGSGQSYEQYF. CDR3 bases: TGTGCCAGCAGCTTAGGTTCGGGACAAAGCTACGAGCAGTACTTC.

In DNA form, the CDR3 reads TGTGCCAGCACGGGACAGTTTTACGAGCAGTACTTC. This encodes CASTGQFYEQYF. The chain links TRBV6-5 to TRBJ2-7; 7 bases line up with TRBD1. Germline trimming cut 7 bases from V and 4 bases from J; bases unmatched to any gene: 4. Per germline, CDR1 MNHEY and CDR2 SVGAGI. The CDR3 contains 12 residues.

The J gene is TRBJ2-1, the V gene TRBV20-1; 9 bases line up with TRBD1. Trimming took 3 bases from V and 8 from J; bases not matched to a gene: 5. The V gene's germline CDR1 is DFQATT and CDR2 SNEGSKA (reference sequence). CDR3 size: 13 residues. In DNA form, the CDR3 reads TGCAGTGCTAGTTTGGGGACAGGGCATGAGCAGTTCTTC. Its translation: CSASLGTGHEQFF.

The chain combines TRBV5-1 with TRBJ2-5; unclear D gene. Trimming stripped 0 bases from V and 3 bases from J, with 9 bases between. Germline values: CDR1 SGHRS, CDR2 YFSETQ. This CDR3 spans 14 amino acids. This chain's CDR3 is CASSLDTTEETQYF. The CDR3, as DNA: TGCGCCAGCAGCTTGGATACCACTGAAGAGACCCAGTACTTC. Using reference TRBV5-1 and TRBJ2-5 for the parts outside the CDR3, the full variable domain is KAGVTQTPRYLIKTRGQQVTLSCSPISGHRSVSWYQQTPGQGLQFLFEYFSETQRNKGNFPGRFSGRQFSNSRSEMNVSTLELGDSALYLCASSLDTTEETQYFGPGTRLLVL.

This sequence joins TRBV29-1 and TRBJ1-3, with D unresolved. Germline V gene lookup returns CDR1 SQVTM and CDR2 ANQGSEA. The CDR3 sequence is 12 residues long. Trimming removed 5 bases from V and 2 bases from J, with 7 bases in between. In DNA form, the CDR3 reads TGCAGCGTTCGGGGTACTGGAAACACCATATATTTT. It translates to CSVRGTGNTIYF.

This clone was counted only a few times. The chain is built from TRBV7-2 and TRBJ2-7; perhaps TRBD2 as D (7 bases). The CDR3 sequence is 14 residues long. Trimming removed 7 bases from V and 1 base from J, with 14 bases in between. Germline V gives CDR1 SGHTA, CDR2 FQGNSA. Written as DNA, the CDR3 is TGTGCCAGCACTCGAGGGGGGGGATCCTACGAGCAGTACTTC. Its translation: CASTRGGGSYEQYF.

This clone was recorded once. The rearrangement uses TRBV10-3 and TRBJ1-1, with 9 bases that match TRBD1. CDR1 is ENHRY and CDR2 is SYGVKD in the germline V gene. The J segment lost 7 bases and the V segment lost 5 bases, leaving 5 bases of the junction unmatched. The CDR3 sequence is 13 residues long. CDR3 sequence (DNA): TGTGCCATCAGTTACACAGGGGGCAATGAAGCTTTCTTT. Its translation: CAISYTGGNEAFF.

The chain has TRBV16 and TRBJ1-2; tentative D call: TRBD1 (6 bases). The V gene lost 4 bases and the J gene lost 4 bases, with 13 bases spanning the gap. The germline V gene has CDR1 KGHSY and CDR2 FQNENV. This CDR3 has 14 residues. The CDR3 DNA follows: TGTGCCAGCAGCCGGGGGCAGGGTCCCTATGGCTACACCTTC. It codes for CASSRGQGPYGYTF.

This clone was detected only a few times. CDR3 nucleotides: TGTGCCAGCAGTTTATTAGGGGCCGGGGAGCTGTTTTTT. As protein: CASSLLGAGELFF. The chain links TRBV28 to TRBJ2-2; D may be TRBD1 (5 bases). V lost 1 base, J lost 6 bases, and 6 bases lay in between. Germline CDR1 reads MDHEN; CDR2 reads SYDVKM. The CDR3 sequence is 13 residues long.

The J gene is TRBJ1-3, the V gene TRBV6-1, with 8 bases fitting TRBD1. After removal of 1 base from V and 6 bases from J, the junction contained 14 bases not matched to a gene. The CDR3 sequence is 18 residues long. CDR1 is MNHNS and CDR2 is SASEGT in the germline V gene. The CDR3 loop is CASSEVLTGQGVENTIYF. The CDR3, as DNA: TGTGCCAGCAGTGAAGTCCTTACCGGACAGGGAGTCGAAAACACCATATATTTT.

V usage is TRBV11-3 and J usage is TRBJ1-1, with D possibly TRBD1 on 5 matching bases. CDR1 and CDR2 from the germline V gene are SGHNT and YENEEA. The V and J ends lost 5 bases and 1 base respectively, with 8 bases between them. The CDR3 is 13 amino acids. In DNA form, the CDR3 reads TGTGCCAGCAGCCCAACAGGGAACACTGAAGCTTTCTTT. Its translation: CASSPTGNTEAFF.

V and J are TRBV11-2 and TRBJ1-2, with D hard to call. The V gene lost 5 bases and the J gene lost 6 bases, with 10 bases spanning the gap. This CDR3 has 12 amino acids. Germline V CDR1 and CDR2: SGHAT, FQNNGV. CDR3 bases: TGTGCCAGCAGCCTTAACAGAGATGGCTACACCTTC. It codes for CASSLNRDGYTF.

The chain combines TRBV19 with TRBJ1-2; D is unresolved. V was trimmed by 3 bases and J by 8 bases, leaving 22 bases between them. The CDR3 sequence is 16 residues long. CDR1 LNHDA and CDR2 SQIVND come from the germline V gene (reference sequence). For the CDR3, the DNA is TGTGCCAGTAGTATTCTCGGATTGGGAGGGTACCGCGGCTACACCTTC. Its protein is CASSILGLGGYRGYTF.

This clone was counted a single time. The chain has TRBV2 and TRBJ1-3; D not certain. The CDR3 spans 13 residues. Between the trimmed V and J ends, which lost 3 bases and 0 bases, there was a span of 3 bases. The germline gives CDR1 SNHLY, CDR2 FYNNEI. DNA of the CDR3: TGTGCCAGCAGTGAGAGCTCTGGAAACACCATATATTTT. It yields the protein CASSESSGNTIYF.

This chain uses TRBV7-2 with TRBJ2-7; TRBD2 aligns across 7 bases. The germline V gene has CDR1 SGHTA and CDR2 FQGNSA. The V segment lost 7 bases and the J segment 1 base; nucleotides outside the gene matches: 7. The CDR3 totals 14 residues. The CDR3 here is CASTGRGLSYEQYF. The CDR3 DNA follows: TGTGCCAGCACGGGGCGGGGGTTGTCCTACGAGCAGTACTTC.

This clone came up once. CDR3 sequence (DNA): TGTGCCACCAGCAGAGGGACTACCAGCTCCTACGAGCAGTACTTC. Protein: CATSRGTTSSYEQYF. The chain carries TRBV15 and TRBJ2-7, with a weak D call TRBD2 (6 bases). Germline CDR1 and CDR2: LNHNV and YYDKDF (reference sequence). The CDR3 covers 15 residues. The ends were cut back, 1 base at V and 0 bases at J, with 10 bases in the middle. Full variable domain (outside the CDR3, taken from reference TRBV15 and TRBJ2-7): DAMVIQNPRYQVTQFGKPVTLSCSQTLNHNVMYWYQQKSSQAPKLLFHYYDKDFNNEADTPDNFQSRRPNTSFCFLDIRSPGLGDTAMYLCATSRGTTSSYEQYFGPGTRLTVT.

The V call is TRBV18, the J call TRBJ2-2; the D gene is possibly TRBD1 (6 bases). The CDR3 runs to 16 residues. The ends were cut back, 3 bases at V and 0 bases at J, with 11 bases in the middle. CDR1 KGHSH and CDR2 LQKENI come from the germline V gene. The DNA for the CDR3 is TGTGCCAGCTCACCCAGGGGCGAACCGAACACCGGGGAGCTGTTTTTT. Amino acid sequence: CASSPRGEPNTGELFF.

This chain links TRBV3-1 (or the pseudogene TRBV3-2) with TRBJ2-7; 9 bases are a match to TRBD1. V shed 1 base, J shed 7 bases, and the junction held 2 bases outside the gene matches. The germline V gene has CDR1 LGHDT and CDR2 YNNKEL (reference sequence). The CDR3 loop spans 13 amino acids. CDR3 in amino acids: CASSQGTGDEQYF. CDR3 sequence (DNA): TGTGCCAGCAGCCAAGGGACAGGGGATGAGCAGTACTTC.

The chain is built from TRBV5-4 and TRBJ1-1, with 7 bases matching TRBD1. CDR3 length: 17 amino acids. Germline values: CDR1 SGHNT, CDR2 YYREEE (reference sequence). The J segment lost 1 base and the V segment lost 0 bases, leaving 9 bases of the junction unmatched. The CDR3 loop is CASSLGPEGARNTEAFF. The CDR3 region has the DNA TGTGCCAGCAGCTTGGGACCCGAGGGGGCGAGGAACACTGAAGCTTTCTTT.